A selection of T cell receptor beta chains follows, all from one sample in a study of T cell responses to AZD1222 COVID-19 vaccine. The table came from immunoSEQ multiplex PCR; TCRdb's copy has only in-frame clones and leaves some out. The sample includes about 130,000 clones, approximately 92% of them seen just once. The source material was peripheral blood, sampled 28 days after the second AZD1222 dose. The receptors stem from an adult who received the AZD1222 COVID-19 vaccine. Each CDR3 is given with its conserved first and last residue. D genes are given only for firm matches. A row's size may be missing; if present it is once, few, many or a size class.

d_gene: -
abundance: -
v_gene: TRBV27
j_gene: TRBJ1-1
CDR3nt: TGTGCCAGCAGTCCCTATTGGGGTATGAACACTGAAGCTTTCTTT
CDR3aa: CASSPYWGMNTEAFF

d_gene: -
abundance: -
v_gene: TRBV25-1
j_gene: TRBJ2-1
CDR3nt: TGTGCCAGCAGTGAGGGTCGGGGAACCTACAATGAGCAGTTCTTC
CDR3aa: CASSEGRGTYNEQFF

d_gene: -
abundance: medium-sized
v_gene: TRBV4-2
j_gene: TRBJ2-2
CDR3nt: TGTGCCAGCAGCCCCCAGATTGACACCGGGGAGCTGTTTTTT
CDR3aa: CASSPQIDTGELFF

d_gene: TRBD2
abundance: -
v_gene: TRBV6-5
j_gene: TRBJ2-7
CDR3nt: TGTGCCAGCAGTTACGAGAGGACTAGCATCTACGAGCAGTACTTC
CDR3aa: CASSYERTSIYEQYF

d_gene: TRBD1
abundance: -
v_gene: TRBV18
j_gene: TRBJ1-3
CDR3nt: TGTGCCAGCTCACCAACAGGGGGCAGGTCTGGAAACACCATATATTTT
CDR3aa: CASSPTGGRSGNTIYF

d_gene: -
abundance: -
v_gene: TRBV5-1
j_gene: TRBJ2-1
CDR3nt: TGCGCCAGCAGCTTGGAATTGGTCCCCTACAATGAGCAGTTCTTC
CDR3aa: CASSLELVPYNEQFF

d_gene: -
abundance: few
v_gene: TRBV18
j_gene: TRBJ1-3
CDR3nt: TGTGCCAGCTCCGGCGGGACTTCTGGAAACACCATATATTTT
CDR3aa: CASSGGTSGNTIYF

d_gene: -
abundance: -
v_gene: TRBV7-2
j_gene: TRBJ2-6
CDR3nt: TGTGCCAGCAGCTTATGGTTAGGGTCTGGGGCCAACGTCCTGACTTTC
CDR3aa: CASSLWLGSGANVLTF

d_gene: TRBD2
abundance: -
v_gene: TRBV10-1
j_gene: TRBJ2-1
CDR3nt: TGCGCCAGCAGCCTTGGAGCGGGAGAGCAGTTCTTC
CDR3aa: CASSLGAGEQFF

d_gene: TRBD2
abundance: -
v_gene: TRBV7-9
j_gene: TRBJ2-1
CDR3nt: TGTGCCAGCAGCTTAGTGTCTGGCGGGAGCCGGAATGAGCAGTTCTTC
CDR3aa: CASSLVSGGSRNEQFF

d_gene: TRBD2
abundance: once
v_gene: TRBV18
j_gene: TRBJ2-7
CDR3nt: TGTGCCAGCTCACCACCGGTGCTAGCGGGAGTACACGAGCAGTACTTC
CDR3aa: CASSPPVLAGVHEQYF

d_gene: -
abundance: -
v_gene: TRBV2
j_gene: TRBJ1-2
CDR3nt: TGTGCCAGCAGTGGGGAGTTGCATGGCTACACCTTC
CDR3aa: CASSGELHGYTF

d_gene: -
abundance: -
v_gene: TRBV19
j_gene: TRBJ2-7
CDR3nt: TGTGCCAGTAGTGGTCAGGGGTATGGCGAGCAGTACTTC
CDR3aa: CASSGQGYGEQYF

d_gene: -
abundance: -
v_gene: TRBV11-2
j_gene: TRBJ1-1
CDR3nt: TGTGCCAGCAGCTTAGTCTCCAGCCGACAGACTGAAGCTTTCTTT
CDR3aa: CASSLVSSRQTEAFF

d_gene: -
abundance: once
v_gene: TRBV7-2
j_gene: TRBJ1-6
CDR3nt: TGTGCCAGCAGCTTAGATGGGGCAGTTAATTCACCCCTCCACTTT
CDR3aa: CASSLDGAVNSPLHF

d_gene: -
abundance: -
v_gene: TRBV28
j_gene: TRBJ1-4
CDR3nt: TGTGCCAGCAGGTCAGACAGGCAAAAACTGTTTTTT
CDR3aa: CASRSDRQKLFF

d_gene: -
abundance: -
v_gene: TRBV29-1
j_gene: TRBJ2-5
CDR3nt: TGCAGCGTTGATGCGGTCGGGGCGGGCGAGACCCAGTACTTC
CDR3aa: CSVDAVGAGETQYF

d_gene: -
abundance: -
v_gene: TRBV3-1/TRBV3-2
j_gene: TRBJ2-3
CDR3nt: TGTGCCAGCAGCCAAGGGACCGCCACAGATACGCAGTATTTT
CDR3aa: CASSQGTATDTQYF

d_gene: TRBD2
abundance: -
v_gene: TRBV7-2
j_gene: TRBJ2-5
CDR3nt: TGTGCCAGCAGCTTTCTAGCGGGAGCGGGGACCCAGTACTTC
CDR3aa: CASSFLAGAGTQYF

d_gene: TRBD2
abundance: -
v_gene: TRBV5-1
j_gene: TRBJ2-5
CDR3nt: TGCGCCAGCAGCCAAGGGACTAGCGGTAAAGAGACCCAGTACTTC
CDR3aa: CASSQGTSGKETQYF

d_gene: -
abundance: -
v_gene: TRBV9
j_gene: TRBJ2-3
CDR3nt: TGTGCCAGCAGCGTTTCTACAGGCACAGATACGCAGTATTTT
CDR3aa: CASSVSTGTDTQYF

d_gene: -
abundance: -
v_gene: TRBV4-1
j_gene: TRBJ2-1
CDR3nt: TGCGCCAGCAGCTACCGGGTAGCGGATTCCTACAATGAGCAGTTCTTC
CDR3aa: CASSYRVADSYNEQFF

d_gene: -
abundance: -
v_gene: TRBV29-1
j_gene: TRBJ1-5
CDR3nt: TGCAGCGTTGCATTGGGACAAGTCAATCAGCCCCAGCATTTT
CDR3aa: CSVALGQVNQPQHF

d_gene: -
abundance: once
v_gene: TRBV24-1
j_gene: TRBJ2-1
CDR3nt: TGTGCCACCTCCCAGGCTTGGCGGGACCCGCCCCTCTTC
CDR3aa: CATSQAWRDPPLF

d_gene: -
abundance: -
v_gene: TRBV7-8
j_gene: TRBJ1-2
CDR3nt: TGTGCCAGCAGCCCCATCGGGCTAGTACATGGCTACACCTTC
CDR3aa: CASSPIGLVHGYTF

d_gene: TRBD2
abundance: -
v_gene: TRBV28
j_gene: TRBJ2-7
CDR3nt: TGTGCCAGCAGTTCACCGCCAGGGACTAGCGGGAGACCCTACGAGCAGTACTTC
CDR3aa: CASSSPPGTSGRPYEQYF

d_gene: -
abundance: once
v_gene: TRBV28
j_gene: TRBJ1-2
CDR3nt: TGTGCCAGCAGTCAGACAGGTCTTTTGGGCTACACCTTC
CDR3aa: CASSQTGLLGYTF

d_gene: -
abundance: -
v_gene: TRBV19
j_gene: TRBJ1-1
CDR3nt: TGTGCCAGTAGTTTCGGGATCATGAACACTGAAGCTTTCTTT
CDR3aa: CASSFGIMNTEAFF

d_gene: TRBD2
abundance: -
v_gene: TRBV7-9
j_gene: TRBJ2-3
CDR3nt: TGTGCCAGCAGCTTTCTAGCGGGAGGAGGGAGCACAGATACGCAGTATTTT
CDR3aa: CASSFLAGGGSTDTQYF

d_gene: TRBD2
abundance: -
v_gene: TRBV28
j_gene: TRBJ2-7
CDR3nt: TGTGCCAGCAGTCCATACTACACTCCTAGCGGCATACCCTACGAGCAGTACTTC
CDR3aa: CASSPYYTPSGIPYEQYF

d_gene: -
abundance: -
v_gene: TRBV4-2
j_gene: TRBJ2-3
CDR3nt: TGTGCCAGCAGCCAAGATCGGAGCGGGAGCACAGATACGCAGTATTTT
CDR3aa: CASSQDRSGSTDTQYF

d_gene: TRBD2
abundance: -
v_gene: TRBV27
j_gene: TRBJ2-7
CDR3nt: TGTGCCAGCAACCCTCAGGGACTAGCGGAGGACTACGAGCAGTACTTC
CDR3aa: CASNPQGLAEDYEQYF

d_gene: -
abundance: -
v_gene: TRBV28
j_gene: TRBJ2-7
CDR3nt: TGTGCCAGGGGCATCCTGGGACTTCACTACGAGCAGTACTTC
CDR3aa: CARGILGLHYEQYF

d_gene: -
abundance: once
v_gene: TRBV4-3
j_gene: TRBJ1-3
CDR3nt: TGCGCCAGCAGCCAAGATACAGGGACCGGAAACACCATATATTTT
CDR3aa: CASSQDTGTGNTIYF

d_gene: -
abundance: -
v_gene: TRBV2
j_gene: TRBJ1-1
CDR3nt: TGTGCCAGCAGTGGACCGCCTCTTAGCACTGAAGCTTTCTTT
CDR3aa: CASSGPPLSTEAFF

d_gene: TRBD1
abundance: -
v_gene: TRBV27
j_gene: TRBJ1-1
CDR3nt: TGTGCCAGCAGCAGGGGGGTTCGACAGGGGGCGACTGAAGCTTTCTTT
CDR3aa: CASSRGVRQGATEAFF

d_gene: -
abundance: -
v_gene: TRBV11-3
j_gene: TRBJ2-1
CDR3nt: TGTGCCAGCAGTCTCTATGGCCAAAACAATGAGCAGTTCTTC
CDR3aa: CASSLYGQNNEQFF

d_gene: -
abundance: once
v_gene: TRBV28
j_gene: TRBJ1-5
CDR3nt: TGTGCCAGCAGTACCTCAGGGGTTAAACGAGGGTATCAGCCCCAGCATTTT
CDR3aa: CASSTSGVKRGYQPQHF

d_gene: -
abundance: -
v_gene: TRBV10-3
j_gene: TRBJ1-1
CDR3nt: TGTGCCATCAGTGAGTCGATGTCTAGGATTGGCACTGAAGCTTTCTTT
CDR3aa: CAISESMSRIGTEAFF

d_gene: TRBD2
abundance: -
v_gene: TRBV29-1
j_gene: TRBJ2-1
CDR3nt: TGCAGCGCCGGGACTAGCGGGAGGAGATACAATGAGCAGTTCTTC
CDR3aa: CSAGTSGRRYNEQFF

d_gene: TRBD2
abundance: -
v_gene: TRBV3-1/TRBV3-2
j_gene: TRBJ2-7
CDR3nt: TGTGCCAGCAGCCCGATAGCGGGGTCCTCCTACGAGCAGTACTTC
CDR3aa: CASSPIAGSSYEQYF

d_gene: TRBD2
abundance: -
v_gene: TRBV5-1
j_gene: TRBJ2-7
CDR3nt: TGCGCCAGCAGCCCTAGCGGGACCTACGAGCAGTACTTC
CDR3aa: CASSPSGTYEQYF

d_gene: TRBD2
abundance: -
v_gene: TRBV11-2
j_gene: TRBJ2-1
CDR3nt: TGTGCCAGCAGCTTAGCTCTAGCGGATTACAATGAGCAGTTCTTC
CDR3aa: CASSLALADYNEQFF